Below, one T cell receptor beta chain is given with its context. This record belongs to a study of identical twins. One entry per CDR3 protein, called by TCRdb with MiXCR from the 5' RACE reads. This sample has under 500,000 distinct CDR3 sequences, with 13% to 15% found just once. Germline V gene lookup returns CDR1 PRHDT and CDR2 FYEKMQ (reference sequence). The CDR3 loop spans 15 amino acids. Trimming left V 5 bases short and J 0 bases short, with 11 bases between. These data also formed part of another study, on yellow fever vaccine responses in identical twins.

The chain is built from TRBV13 and TRBJ2-4; D gene unclear. The source of this sequence is a young woman in good health. Sequencing was performed on CD4+ T cells sorted from blood. This chain's CDR3 is CASSPQALAKNIQYF. As DNA, the CDR3 is TGTGCCAGCAGCCCGCAAGCTCTAGCCAAAAACATTCAGTACTTC.